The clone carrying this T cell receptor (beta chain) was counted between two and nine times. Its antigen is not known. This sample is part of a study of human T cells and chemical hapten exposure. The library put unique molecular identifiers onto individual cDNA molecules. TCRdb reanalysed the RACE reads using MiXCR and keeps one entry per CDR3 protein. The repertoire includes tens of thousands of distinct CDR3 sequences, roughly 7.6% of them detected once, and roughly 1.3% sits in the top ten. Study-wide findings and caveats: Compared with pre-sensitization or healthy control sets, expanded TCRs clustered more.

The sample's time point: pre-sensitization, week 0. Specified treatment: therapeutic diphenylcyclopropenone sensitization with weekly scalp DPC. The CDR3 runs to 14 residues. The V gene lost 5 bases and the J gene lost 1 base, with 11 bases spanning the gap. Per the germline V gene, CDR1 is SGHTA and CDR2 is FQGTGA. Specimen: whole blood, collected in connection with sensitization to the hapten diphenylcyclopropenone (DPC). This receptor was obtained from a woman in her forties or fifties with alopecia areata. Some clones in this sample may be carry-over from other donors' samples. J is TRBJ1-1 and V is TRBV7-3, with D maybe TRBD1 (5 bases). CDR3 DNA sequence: TGTGCCAGCAGCGCAGAGGGGAAGAACACTGAAGCTTTCTTT. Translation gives CASSAEGKNTEAFF.